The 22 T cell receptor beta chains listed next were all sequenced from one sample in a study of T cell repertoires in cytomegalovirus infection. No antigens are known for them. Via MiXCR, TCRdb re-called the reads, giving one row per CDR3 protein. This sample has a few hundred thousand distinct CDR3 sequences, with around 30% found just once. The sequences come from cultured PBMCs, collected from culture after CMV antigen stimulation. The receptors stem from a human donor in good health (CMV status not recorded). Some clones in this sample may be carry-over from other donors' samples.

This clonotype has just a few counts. CDR3: CASSLGGPGGGLHNEQFF. Written as DNA, the CDR3 is TGTGCCAGCAGCTTAGGGGGACCCGGGGGGGGCCTGCACAATGAGCAGTTCTTC. This chain connects TRBV7-9 to TRBJ2-1; 8 nucleotides match TRBD2. The trim removed 1 base at V and 5 bases at J, leaving 13 bases unmatched. Per the germline V gene, CDR1 is SEHNR and CDR2 is FQNEAQ (reference sequence). This CDR3 is 18 amino acids long. The entire variable domain, with the rest obtained from reference TRBV7-9 and TRBJ2-1, is as follows: DTGVSQNPRHKITKRGQNVTFRCDPISEHNRLYWYRQTLGQGPEFLTYFQNEAQLEKSRLLSDRFSAERPKGSFSTLEIQRTEQGDSAMYLCASSLGGPGGGLHNEQFFGPGTRLTVL.

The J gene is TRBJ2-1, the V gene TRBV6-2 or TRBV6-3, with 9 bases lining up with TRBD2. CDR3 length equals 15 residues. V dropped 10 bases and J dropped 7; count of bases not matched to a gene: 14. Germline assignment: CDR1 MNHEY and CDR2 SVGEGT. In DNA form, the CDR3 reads TGTGCCAACCAACCCCCCCAGCGGGAGGCTAATGAGCAGTTCTTC. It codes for CANQPPQREANEQFF.

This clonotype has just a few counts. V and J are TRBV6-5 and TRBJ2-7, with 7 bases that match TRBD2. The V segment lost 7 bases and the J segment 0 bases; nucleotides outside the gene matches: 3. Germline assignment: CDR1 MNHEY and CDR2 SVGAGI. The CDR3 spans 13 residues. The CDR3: CASKLASSYEQYF. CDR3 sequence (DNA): TGTGCCAGCAAACTAGCGAGCTCCTACGAGCAGTACTTC.

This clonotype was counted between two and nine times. CDR3 sequence reads: CASRDKNTEAFF. Written as DNA, the CDR3 is TGTGCCAGCCGCGACAAGAACACTGAAGCTTTCTTT. The chain has TRBV19 and TRBJ1-1, with D uncertain. Trimming took 9 bases from V and 1 from J, leaving 9 bases between them. Germline loops: CDR1 LNHDA, CDR2 SQIVND (reference sequence). The CDR3 runs to 12 residues.

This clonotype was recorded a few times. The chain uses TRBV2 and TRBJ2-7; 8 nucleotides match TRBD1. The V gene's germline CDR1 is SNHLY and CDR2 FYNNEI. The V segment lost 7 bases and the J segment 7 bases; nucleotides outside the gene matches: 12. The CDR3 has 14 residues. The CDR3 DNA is TGTGCCAGCAAGATTTGGCAGGGGGCAAAAGAGCAGTACTTC. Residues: CASKIWQGAKEQYF.

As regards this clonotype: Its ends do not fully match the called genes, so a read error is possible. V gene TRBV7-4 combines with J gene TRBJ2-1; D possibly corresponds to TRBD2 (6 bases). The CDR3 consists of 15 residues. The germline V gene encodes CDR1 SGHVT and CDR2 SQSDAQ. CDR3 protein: CASTLTRNTYNERFF. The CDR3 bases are TGTGCCAGCACCCTGACTAGAAATACCTACAATGAGCGGTTCTTC.

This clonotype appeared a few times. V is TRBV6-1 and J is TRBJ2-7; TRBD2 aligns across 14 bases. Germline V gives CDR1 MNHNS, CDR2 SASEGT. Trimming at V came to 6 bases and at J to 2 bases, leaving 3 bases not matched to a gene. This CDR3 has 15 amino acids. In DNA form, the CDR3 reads TGTGCCAGCAGGGAGACTAGCGGGAGGGCCTACGAGCAGTACTTC. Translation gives CASRETSGRAYEQYF.

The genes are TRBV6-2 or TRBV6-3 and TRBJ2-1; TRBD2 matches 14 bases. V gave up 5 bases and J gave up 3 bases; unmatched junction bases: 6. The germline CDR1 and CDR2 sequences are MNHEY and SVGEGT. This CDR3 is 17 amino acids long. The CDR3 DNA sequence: TGTGCCAGCAGTCCGACTAGCGGGAGGGCCCTCTACAATGAGCAGTTCTTC. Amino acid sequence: CASSPTSGRALYNEQFF.

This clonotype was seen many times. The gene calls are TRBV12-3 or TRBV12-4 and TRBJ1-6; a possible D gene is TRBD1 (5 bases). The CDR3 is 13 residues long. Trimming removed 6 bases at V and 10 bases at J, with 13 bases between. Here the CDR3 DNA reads TGTGCCAGCAGCCGAGGACACAACTCACCCCTCCACTTT. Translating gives CASSRGHNSPLHF.

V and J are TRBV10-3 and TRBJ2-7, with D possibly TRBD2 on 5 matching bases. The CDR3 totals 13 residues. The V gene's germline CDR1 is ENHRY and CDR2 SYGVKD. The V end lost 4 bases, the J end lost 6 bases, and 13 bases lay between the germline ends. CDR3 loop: CAISGVSGGEQYF. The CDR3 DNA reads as TGTGCCATCAGTGGGGTGAGCGGTGGCGAGCAGTACTTC.

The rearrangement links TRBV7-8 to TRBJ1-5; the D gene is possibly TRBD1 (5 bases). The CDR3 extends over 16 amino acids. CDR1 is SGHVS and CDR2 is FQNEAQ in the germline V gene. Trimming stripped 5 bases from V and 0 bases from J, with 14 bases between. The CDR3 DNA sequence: TGTGCCAGCAGCCTAGGGGAGGGTTATAGCAATCAGCCCCAGCATTTT. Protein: CASSLGEGYSNQPQHF. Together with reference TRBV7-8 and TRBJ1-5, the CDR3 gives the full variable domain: GAGVSQSPRYKVAKRGQDVALRCDPISGHVSLFWYQQALGQGPEFLTYFQNEAQLDKSGLPSDRFFAERPEGSVSTLKIQRTQQEDSAVYLCASSLGEGYSNQPQHFGDGTRLSIL.

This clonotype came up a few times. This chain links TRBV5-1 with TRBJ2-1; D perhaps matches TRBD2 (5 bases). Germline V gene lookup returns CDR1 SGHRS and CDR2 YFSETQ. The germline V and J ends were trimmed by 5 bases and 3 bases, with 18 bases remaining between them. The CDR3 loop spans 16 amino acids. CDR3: CASRGVLERNYNEQFF. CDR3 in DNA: TGCGCCAGCAGGGGTGTGTTGGAGCGGAACTACAATGAGCAGTTCTTC.

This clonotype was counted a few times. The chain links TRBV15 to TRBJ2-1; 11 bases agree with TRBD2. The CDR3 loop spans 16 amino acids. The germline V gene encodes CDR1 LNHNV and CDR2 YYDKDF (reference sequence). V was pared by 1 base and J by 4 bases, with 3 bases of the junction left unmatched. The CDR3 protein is CATSRVSGRGYNEQFF. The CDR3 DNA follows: TGTGCCACCAGCAGAGTTAGCGGGAGGGGATACAATGAGCAGTTCTTC.

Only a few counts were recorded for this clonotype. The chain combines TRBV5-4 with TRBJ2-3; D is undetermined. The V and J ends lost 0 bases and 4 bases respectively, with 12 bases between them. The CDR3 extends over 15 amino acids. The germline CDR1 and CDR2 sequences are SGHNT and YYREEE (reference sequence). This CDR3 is CASSLAAGDSDTQYF. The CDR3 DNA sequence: TGTGCCAGCAGCTTGGCCGCAGGTGATTCAGATACGCAGTATTTT. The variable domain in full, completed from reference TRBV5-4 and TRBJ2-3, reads ETGVTQSPTHLIKTRGQQVTLRCSSQSGHNTVSWYQQALGQGPQFIFQYYREEENGRGNFPPRFSGLQFPNYSSELNVNALELDDSALYLCASSLAAGDSDTQYFGPGTRLTVL.

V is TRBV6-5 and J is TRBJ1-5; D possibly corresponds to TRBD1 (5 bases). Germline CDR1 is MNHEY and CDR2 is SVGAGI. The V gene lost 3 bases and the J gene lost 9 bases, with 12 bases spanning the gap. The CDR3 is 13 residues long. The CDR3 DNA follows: TGTGCCAGCAGTTATACCAGGGATAGGCCCCAGCATTTT. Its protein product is CASSYTRDRPQHF.

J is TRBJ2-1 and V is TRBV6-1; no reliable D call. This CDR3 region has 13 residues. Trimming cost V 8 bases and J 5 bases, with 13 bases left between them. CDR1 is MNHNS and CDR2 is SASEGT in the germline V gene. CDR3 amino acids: CASERGLDNEQFF. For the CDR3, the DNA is TGTGCCAGCGAGCGCGGTCTCGACAATGAGCAGTTCTTC.

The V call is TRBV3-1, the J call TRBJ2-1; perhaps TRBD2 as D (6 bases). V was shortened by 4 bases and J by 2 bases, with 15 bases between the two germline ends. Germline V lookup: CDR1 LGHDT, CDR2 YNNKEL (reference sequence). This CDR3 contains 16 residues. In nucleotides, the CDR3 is TGTGCCAGCAGCCTAAGCGGACTACTTACCTACAATGAGCAGTTCTTC. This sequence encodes CASSLSGLLTYNEQFF.

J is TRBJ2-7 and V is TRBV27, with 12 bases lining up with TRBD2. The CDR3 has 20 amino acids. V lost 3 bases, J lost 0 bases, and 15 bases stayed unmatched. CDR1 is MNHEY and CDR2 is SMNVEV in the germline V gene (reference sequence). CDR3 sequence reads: CASSFRGTSGRLGSSYEQYF. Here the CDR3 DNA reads TGTGCCAGCAGTTTCCGCGGGACTAGCGGGCGCCTAGGGTCCTCCTACGAGCAGTACTTC.

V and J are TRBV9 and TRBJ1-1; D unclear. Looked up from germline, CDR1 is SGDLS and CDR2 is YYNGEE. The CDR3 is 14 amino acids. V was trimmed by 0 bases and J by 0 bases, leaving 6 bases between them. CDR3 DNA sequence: TGTGCCAGCAGCGTAGCTGGGGTGAACACTGAAGCTTTCTTT. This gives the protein CASSVAGVNTEAFF.

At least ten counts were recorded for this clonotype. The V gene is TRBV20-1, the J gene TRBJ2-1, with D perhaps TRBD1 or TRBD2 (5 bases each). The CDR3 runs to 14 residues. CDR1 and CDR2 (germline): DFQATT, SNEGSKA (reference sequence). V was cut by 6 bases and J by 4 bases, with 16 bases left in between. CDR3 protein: CSAIGTSRYNEQFF. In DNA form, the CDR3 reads TGCAGTGCAATTGGGACCAGCAGGTACAATGAGCAGTTCTTC.

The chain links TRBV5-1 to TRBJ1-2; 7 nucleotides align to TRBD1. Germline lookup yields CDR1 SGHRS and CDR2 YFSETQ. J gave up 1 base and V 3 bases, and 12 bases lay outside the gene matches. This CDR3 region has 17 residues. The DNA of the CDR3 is TGCGCCAGCAGCTCCGACCCGACAGGGCCCTTTAACTATGGCTACACCTTC. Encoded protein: CASSSDPTGPFNYGYTF.

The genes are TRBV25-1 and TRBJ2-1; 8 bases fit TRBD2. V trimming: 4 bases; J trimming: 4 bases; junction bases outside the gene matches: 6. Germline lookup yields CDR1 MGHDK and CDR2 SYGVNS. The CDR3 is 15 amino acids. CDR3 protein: CASSGTGGPYNEQFF. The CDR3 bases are TGTGCCAGCAGTGGAACGGGAGGGCCTTACAATGAGCAGTTCTTC.